These 30 T cell receptor beta chains were sequenced from one sample in a study of CD8+ T cells in alopecia areata. Sequencing used cDNA as its template, made by extracting RNA and reverse transcribing it. The data were produced by immunoSEQ multiplex PCR, yet TCRdb's version contains in-frame clones alone and is incomplete. The table includes about 210,000 clones, roughly 64% detected once. The treatment is: oral pan-JAK inhibitor, 5-10 mg twice daily. The sequencing here drew on CD4+ T cells sorted from blood, taken at week 4, from a patient treated with tofacitinib. The receptors derive from a human donor with alopecia areata.

V gene TRBV2 combines with J gene TRBJ2-1; TRBD2 agrees at 9 bases. The trim removed 9 bases at V and 3 bases at J, leaving 3 bases unmatched. The CDR3 runs 13 residues. Germline values: CDR1 SNHLY, CDR2 FYNNEI. CDR3 in DNA: TGTGCCAGTCAGCGGGGGGTCTACAATGAGCAGTTCTTC. Residues: CASQRGVYNEQFF. Full variable domain (remainder filled in from reference TRBV2 and TRBJ2-1): EPEVTQTPSHQVTQMGQEVILRCVPISNHLYFYWYRQILGQKVEFLVSFYNNEISEKSEIFDDQFSVERPDGSNFTLKIRSTKLEDSAMYFCASQRGVYNEQFFGPGTRLTVL.

The chain couples TRBV19 to TRBJ1-5; 10 bases are a match to TRBD1. The CDR3 runs 16 residues. Germline-derived CDR1 and CDR2 are LNHDA and SQIVND (reference sequence). The junction had 6 bases not matched to a gene; V was cut back by 5 bases and J by 2 bases. The CDR3: CASSLSGTGGNQPQHF. CDR3 bases: TGTGCCAGTAGTTTGTCCGGGACAGGGGGCAATCAGCCCCAGCATTTT.

This chain uses TRBV4-3 with TRBJ1-6, with 7 positions matching TRBD1. The germline gives CDR1 LGHNA, CDR2 YSLEER. Trimming at V came to 2 bases and at J to 7 bases, leaving 5 bases not matched to a gene. The CDR3 extends over 15 amino acids. Written as DNA, the CDR3 is TGCGCCAGCAGCCAATACACAGGGGCGAATTCACCCCTCCACTTT. Translating it yields CASSQYTGANSPLHF.

This clone showed up just a few times. V usage is TRBV29-1 and J usage is TRBJ1-1, with D perhaps TRBD1 (5 bases). V shed 6 bases and J shed 1 base, with 9 bases lying between them. The germline gives CDR1 SQVTM, CDR2 ANQGSEA. The CDR3 sequence is 12 residues long. CDR3 region: CSVKTANTEAFF. In DNA, the CDR3 is TGCAGCGTAAAGACAGCGAACACTGAAGCTTTCTTT.

In its sample, this clone was seen a few times. DNA for the CDR3: TGTGCCAGCAGCTTGCAACAGGGGGCGGGAGAGACCCAGTACTTC. It codes for CASSLQQGAGETQYF. The chain uses TRBV5-4 and TRBJ2-5; TRBD1 aligns across 9 bases. CDR1 and CDR2 (germline): SGHNT, YYREEE (reference sequence). V lost 1 base, J lost 4 bases, and 5 bases stayed unmatched. The CDR3 length is 15 residues.

The chain employs TRBV10-3 and TRBJ2-7; D remains unclear. Germline values: CDR1 ENHRY, CDR2 SYGVKD. The CDR3 extends over 12 amino acids. V lost 9 bases and J 2 bases, leaving 11 bases between the germline ends. The CDR3 DNA follows: TGTGCCATTAGTACCTCCACCTACGAGCAGTACTTC. Translation gives CAISTSTYEQYF.

There are a few counts of this clone. The rearrangement links TRBV29-1 to TRBJ1-5; D remains unclear. The CDR3 has 12 amino acids. V was pared by 8 bases and J by 4 bases, with 12 bases between. Germline V gene lookup returns CDR1 SQVTM and CDR2 ANQGSEA. In DNA, the CDR3 is TGCAGCTATTCGAAGCTAAATCAGCCCCAGCATTTT. It yields the protein CSYSKLNQPQHF.

This clone has a handful of counts. The chain combines TRBV15 with TRBJ2-7; D gene ambiguous. The CDR3 covers 12 residues. The germline gives CDR1 LNHNV, CDR2 YYDKDF (reference sequence). The V and J ends lost 0 bases and 9 bases respectively, with 9 bases between them. In DNA form, the CDR3 reads TGTGCCACCAGCAGAGATCACGCTTCGCAGTACTTC. Translating gives CATSRDHASQYF. Drawing the rest from reference TRBV15 and TRBJ2-7, the complete variable domain is DAMVIQNPRYQVTQFGKPVTLSCSQTLNHNVMYWYQQKSSQAPKLLFHYYDKDFNNEADTPDNFQSRRPNTSFCFLDIRSPGLGDTAMYLCATSRDHASQYFGPGTRLTVT.

This rearrangement joins TRBV30 to TRBJ2-5; D gene ambiguous. The V and J ends lost 2 bases and 3 bases respectively, with 7 bases between them. The CDR3 is 12 residues long. Germline V gene sequence: CDR1 GTSNPN, CDR2 SVGIG (reference sequence). CDR3 amino acids: CAWSRRKETQYF. CDR3 in DNA: TGTGCCTGGAGTAGGCGCAAAGAGACCCAGTACTTC.

J is TRBJ2-3 and V is TRBV5-1, with TRBD1 matching 9 bases. With 4 bases clipped from V and 3 bases from J, the junction kept 3 bases outside the gene matches. CDR1 and CDR2 (germline): SGHRS, YFSETQ. This CDR3 region has 14 residues. The CDR3 sequence is CASSTDRGTDTQYF. CDR3 DNA: TGCGCCAGCAGCACGGACAGGGGTACAGATACGCAGTATTTT.

V gene TRBV18 combines with J gene TRBJ2-1, with TRBD2 matching 10 bases. Germline lookup yields CDR1 KGHSH and CDR2 LQKENI. The junction had 11 bases not matched to a gene; V was cut back by 6 bases and J by 6 bases. The CDR3 has 16 residues. In nucleotides, the CDR3 is TGTGCCAGCTCCCCAATGGGACTAGCGTCGGGCAATGAGCAGTTCTTC. Translation gives CASSPMGLASGNEQFF.

The chain combines TRBV27 with TRBJ1-2; D perhaps matches TRBD1 (5 bases). The CDR3 runs 13 residues. V was cut by 2 bases and J by 8 bases, with 12 bases left in between. Germline loops: CDR1 MNHEY, CDR2 SMNVEV (reference sequence). The CDR3, as DNA: TGTGCCAGCAGTTTAGCGGGGCAGGGAGGCTACACCTTC. Translating it yields CASSLAGQGGYTF.

Turning to this clone: The same CDR3 can be traced to other DNA sequences in this sample. The chain recombines TRBV6-5 with TRBJ1-2; D remains ambiguous. Per the germline V gene, CDR1 is MNHEY and CDR2 is SVGAGI. CDR3 length: 13 amino acids. The germline V and J ends were trimmed by 4 bases and 0 bases, with 6 bases remaining between them. CDR3 nucleotides: TGTGCCAGCAGTTCGGGAGCTAACTATGGCTACACCTTC. Its translation: CASSSGANYGYTF.

The chain joins TRBV5-1 to TRBJ1-5; 8 bases are shared with TRBD1. The junction had 7 bases not matched to a gene; V was cut back by 3 bases and J by 5 bases. Germline CDR1 SGHRS, CDR2 YFSETQ. The CDR3 sequence is 15 residues long. The CDR3 spells CASSSGQGRDQPQHF. The CDR3 DNA reads TGCGCCAGCAGCTCAGGACAGGGAAGGGATCAGCCCCAGCATTTT.

The chain links TRBV19 to TRBJ1-1, with TRBD1 as a possible D gene (6 bases). The germline V and J ends were trimmed by 1 base and 6 bases, with 9 bases remaining between them. The CDR3 sequence is 13 residues long. Germline assignment: CDR1 LNHDA and CDR2 SQIVND (reference sequence). CDR3 region: CASSIGRQAEAFF. CDR3 DNA sequence: TGTGCCAGTAGTATAGGGAGACAGGCTGAAGCTTTCTTT.

This clone has just a few counts. The chain employs TRBV5-1 and TRBJ1-2; D unclear. Germline values: CDR1 SGHRS, CDR2 YFSETQ. CDR3 length: 13 residues. V gave up 4 bases and J gave up 3 bases, with 10 bases separating them. In nucleotides, the CDR3 is TGCGCCAGCAGCGGGGTGTTGGACTATGGCTACACCTTC. This gives the protein CASSGVLDYGYTF.

This sequence joins TRBV7-2 and TRBJ2-7; the match to TRBD1 covers 9 bases. The CDR3 is 14 amino acids. After removal of 6 bases from V and 6 bases from J, the junction contained 9 bases not matched to a gene. In germline, CDR1 is SGHTA, CDR2 FQGNSA. CDR3 in amino acids: CASRKGDRDGEQYF. In DNA, the CDR3 is TGTGCCAGCAGAAAGGGGGACAGGGACGGCGAGCAGTACTTC.

This chain links TRBV30 with TRBJ1-2, with D maybe TRBD1 (5 bases). The CDR3 loop spans 14 amino acids. Germline V gives CDR1 GTSNPN, CDR2 SVGIG (reference sequence). Trimming cost V 0 bases and J 0 bases, with 8 bases left between them. The CDR3 region has the DNA TGTGCCTGGAGTGTATTAGGGGCTAACTATGGCTACACCTTC. Protein product: CAWSVLGANYGYTF. The full variable domain, completed using reference TRBV30 and TRBJ1-2, is SQTIHQWPATLVQPVGSPLSLECTVEGTSNPNLYWYRQAAGRGLQLLFYSVGIGQISSEVPQNLSASRPQDRQFILSSKKLLLSDSGFYLCAWSVLGANYGYTFGSGTRLTVV.

The chain combines TRBV5-1 with TRBJ2-3; no definite D call. There are 16 residues in the CDR3. Germline V lookup: CDR1 SGHRS, CDR2 YFSETQ. Trimming left V 0 bases short and J 0 bases short, with 11 bases between. CDR3 sequence: CASSLALGSSTDTQYF. In nucleotides, the CDR3 is TGCGCCAGCAGCTTGGCCTTGGGCAGCAGCACAGATACGCAGTATTTT.

This sequence joins TRBV2 and TRBJ1-6, with TRBD1 matching 7 bases. This CDR3 has 15 residues. The J segment lost 9 bases and the V segment lost 2 bases, leaving 7 bases of the junction unmatched. Germline-derived CDR1 and CDR2 are SNHLY and FYNNEI. Here the CDR3 reads CASSEIGTGVSPLHF. In DNA form, the CDR3 reads TGTGCCAGCAGTGAAATTGGTACAGGGGTTTCACCCCTCCACTTT.

V is TRBV6-5 and J is TRBJ1-2; TRBD1 is a possible D gene (6 bases). This CDR3 comprises 13 residues. Germline V CDR1 and CDR2: MNHEY, SVGAGI. Trimming took 8 bases from V and 4 from J, leaving 14 bases between them. CDR3 bases: TGTGCCAGCTCTGGGGGCAGCGGCTATGGCTACACCTTC. Translated: CASSGGSGYGYTF.

This chain uses TRBV23-1 with TRBJ1-3; D not resolved. TRBV23-1 has ORF status, its function being uncertain. V shed 6 bases and J shed 0 bases, with 9 bases lying between them. This CDR3 has 14 amino acids. CDR3 protein: CASRAGSSGNTIYF. The CDR3 DNA follows: TGCGCCAGCAGGGCAGGAAGCTCTGGAAACACCATATATTTT.

The rearrangement uses TRBV25-1 and TRBJ2-7; D gene ambiguous. Trimming shortened V by 2 bases and J by 3 bases, and 5 bases separated the two germline ends. The CDR3 totals 12 residues. The V gene's germline CDR1 is MGHDK and CDR2 SYGVNS. The chain's CDR3 is CASSETLYEQYF. CDR3 sequence (DNA): TGTGCCAGCAGTGAAACGCTCTACGAGCAGTACTTC.

CDR3 protein: CAWSGGRELFF. The CDR3 DNA reads as TGTGCCTGGAGTGGCGGGAGGGAGCTGTTTTTT. The rearrangement uses TRBV30 and TRBJ2-2; TRBD2 is a possible D gene (6 bases). The germline V and J ends were trimmed by 1 base and 9 bases, with 6 bases remaining between them. The CDR3 runs to 11 residues. Germline CDR1 reads GTSNPN; CDR2 reads SVGIG (reference sequence).

The V and J genes are TRBV13 and TRBJ2-7; 15 nucleotides match TRBD2. The germline gives CDR1 PRHDT, CDR2 FYEKMQ (reference sequence). The CDR3 length is 15 residues. V lost 6 bases and J lost 2; bases outside the gene matches: 2. In nucleotides, the CDR3 is TGTGCCAGCAGGCGGACTAGCGGGGGGGCCTACGAGCAGTACTTC. Protein sequence: CASRRTSGGAYEQYF.

The chain links TRBV9 to TRBJ1-4; D is perhaps TRBD1 (5 bases). This CDR3 region has 14 residues. Germline V gene data show CDR1 as SGDLS and CDR2 as YYNGEE. With 3 bases removed from V and 4 bases from J, the gap between germline ends came to 10 bases. The CDR3 nucleotides read TGTGCCAGCAGCGGGGGCAGCATTAATGAAAAACTGTTTTTT. Translation gives CASSGGSINEKLFF.

This clone was found a few times. The genes are TRBV29-1 and TRBJ2-4, with a possible D match to TRBD2 (5 bases). CDR3 length: 14 residues. CDR1 is SQVTM and CDR2 is ANQGSEA in the germline V gene. Trimming left V 8 bases short and J 1 base short, with 15 bases between. Here the CDR3 reads CSPPGIFAKNIQYF. The CDR3 coding sequence is TGCAGCCCCCCGGGGATTTTTGCCAAAAACATTCAGTACTTC. Drawing the rest from reference TRBV29-1 and TRBJ2-4, the complete variable domain is SAVISQKPSRDICQRGTSLTIQCQVDSQVTMMFWYRQQPGQSLTLIATANQGSEATYESGFVIDKFPISRPNLTFSTLTVSNMSPEDSSIYLCSPPGIFAKNIQYFGAGTRLSVL.

The V and J genes are TRBV11-2 and TRBJ2-3, with TRBD1 identical over 8 bases. The CDR3 runs to 14 residues. Germline CDR1 and CDR2: SGHAT and FQNNGV. V was clipped by 5 bases and J by 3 bases; unmatched bases: 4. CDR3 nucleotide sequence: TGTGCCAGCAGCCCCCACAGGGGGACAGATACGCAGTATTTT. Translating it yields CASSPHRGTDTQYF.

This clone was recorded once. Other DNA sequences within the sample encode an identical CDR3. The chain has TRBV2 and TRBJ2-7; D call uncertain. The V end was cut by 3 bases, the J end by 4 bases, with 4 bases between. This CDR3 spans 11 amino acids. Germline V gives CDR1 SNHLY, CDR2 FYNNEI. CDR3 protein: CASSEKYEQYF. The CDR3 region has the DNA TGTGCCAGCAGTGAGAAGTACGAGCAGTACTTC.

This chain joins TRBV25-1 and TRBJ1-3, with D perhaps matching TRBD1 (5 bases). Germline values: CDR1 MGHDK, CDR2 SYGVNS. V was clipped by 2 bases and J by 4 bases, with 9 bases between them. The CDR3 extends over 14 amino acids. The CDR3 DNA follows: TGTGCCAGCAGTGAACAGGGTTCCGGAAACACCATATATTTT. As protein: CASSEQGSGNTIYF.